This T cell receptor beta chain was retrieved from a study of T cells in Graves' hyperthyroidism and ophthalmopathy (dated by TCRdb to between 2018 and 2021). For context, the study as a whole: Peripheral blood samples were taken at initial diagnosis, before any treatment was given. Following sampling, methimazole starting at 30 mg daily was given to hyperthyroidism patients, and high-dose intravenous methylprednisolone was given to ophthalmopathy patients. To identify distinguishing TCR V-J signatures, a discovery cohort of around 98 patients was used, comprising 40 to 45 with Graves' ophthalmopathy and around 57 with stable Graves' hyperthyroidism. The 100 or so discovery patients were randomly divided into training and test sets at a 7:3 ratio. In about 6 Graves' hyperthyroidism patients, the study also compared T-cell repertoires from thyroid tissue with T-cell repertoires from blood. The paper describes TCR Vbeta CDR3 sequencing of some 130 peripheral blood samples, made up of 43 ophthalmopathy patients, 70 to 75 hyperthyroidism patients and 17 progressor patients. Prospective prediction of ophthalmopathy was tested in an independent validation cohort consisting of some 20 hyperthyroidism patients and about 17 patients who later progressed to ophthalmopathy. What the study reported, not specific to this receptor: Most expanded thyroid clonotypes (frequency above 0.001) were also detected in blood, a finding suggesting that blood repertoires may reflect thyroid immune responses. In validation, progression to ophthalmopathy was predicted by the model with 70% to 71% sensitivity and around 76% specificity, a median of roughly 6.4 months before onset. No statistical method was used to set the sample size in advance, and investigators knew the group allocation. A model built on a 13 V-J signature distinguished ophthalmopathy from stable hyperthyroidism, reaching about 88% sensitivity and about 81% specificity in cross-validation and 80%/75% in testing.

From cysteine to phenylalanine, the CDR3 is 14 amino acids long. Of the read, only the CDR3 DNA is kept; its 42 bases are in frame from base 1. From the germline V gene, CDR1 is KGHSH and CDR2 is LQKENI. The germline ends are 12 bases apart after V is trimmed by 5 bases and J by 1 base. At least ten counts were recorded for this clonotype. This receptor's antigen is unknown. Base qualities are not provided; no much larger clone lies one nucleotide away. Stable Graves' hyperthyroidism was defined as no progression to ophthalmopathy during 18 months of follow-up. Hyperthyroidism patients were newly diagnosed, with disease duration under 2 months, and aged 18 to 65 years. Patients with uncontrolled infections, other autoimmune diseases, pregnancy or lactation were excluded. Diagnoses relied on clinical symptoms, serum thyroxine and TRAb, thyroid ultrasound and orbital computed tomography. PBMCs were separated from 10 ml of fresh peripheral blood using Ficoll-Paque density gradient centrifugation. Total RNA was extracted with Trizol reagent, and quality was checked on an Agilent 2100 Bioanalyzer.

The TCR beta CDR3 regions were amplified from RNA transcripts. The first round of RT-PCR for the TCR CDR3 was performed with the HTBI primer set and the Qiagen OneStep RT-PCR kit. The libraries were constructed in a second round of multiplex PCR and then size-selected and purified. Paired-end sequencing of the libraries was performed with 100 bp reads on an Illumina HiSeq2000. Regarding the original processing steps: Raw data were processed with SOAPnuke, discarding reads with adapters, uncalled bases, mean Phred below 15, or no exact constant-primer or identifier match. COPE v1.2.5 was used to merge high-quality paired reads, and clonotypes were defined as unique nucleotide sequences. MiTCR v1.1 was used to align clonotypes to the IMGT TRBV, TRBD and TRBJ reference segments. The analysis was restricted to V-J combinations with a frequency above 0.0001, which together covered about 99% of the repertoires. A TCS score was defined as the ratio between F50 (clonal expansion) and ExV (chaos), using BLOSUM62-based TCRdist between CDR3 peptides within each V-J. Welch's t-statistics and random forest reduced 500 to 550 V-J features to roughly 13, which were used in a naive Bayes classifier (R e1071). TCRdb cleaned the public reads at Q25 with fastp, built clones with MiXCR and kept in-frame beta chains. Each record represents a unique CDR3 protein, reported with the most common genes and DNA among its rows. The V and J calls and clone size are TCRdb's, not the authors'. The sample table contains approximately 400,000 distinct CDR3 sequences; only one count was recorded for just under 15% of them. Together, the top ten hold approximately 29% of the sample.

The rearrangement combines TRBV18 with TRBJ2-7; the D gene is perhaps TRBD1, from 6 matching bases. The sequence was collected from a woman aged 25 to 39 with Graves' hyperthyroidism. The sample taken for sequencing was blood. The CDR3: CASSKWDKSYEQYF. The nucleotide sequence is given as TGTGCCAGCTCAAAGTGGGACAAGTCCTACGAGCAGTACTTC.